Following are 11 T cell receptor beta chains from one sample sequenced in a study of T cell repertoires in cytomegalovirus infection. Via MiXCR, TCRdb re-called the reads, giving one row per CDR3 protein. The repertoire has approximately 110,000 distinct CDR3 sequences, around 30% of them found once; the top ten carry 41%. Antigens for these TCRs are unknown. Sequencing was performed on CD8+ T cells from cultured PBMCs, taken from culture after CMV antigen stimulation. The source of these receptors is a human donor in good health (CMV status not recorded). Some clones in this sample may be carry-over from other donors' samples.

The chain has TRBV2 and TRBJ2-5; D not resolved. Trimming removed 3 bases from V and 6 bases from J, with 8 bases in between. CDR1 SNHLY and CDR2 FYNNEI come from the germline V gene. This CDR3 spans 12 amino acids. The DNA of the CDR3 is TGTGCCAGCAGTGATCAACGGAAGACCCAGTACTTC. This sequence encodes CASSDQRKTQYF.

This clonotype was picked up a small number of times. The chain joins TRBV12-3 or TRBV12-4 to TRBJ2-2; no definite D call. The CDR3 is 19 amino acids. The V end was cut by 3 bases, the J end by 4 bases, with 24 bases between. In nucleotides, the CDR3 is TGTGCCAGCAGTTTTCTCTTCATGGTCCGACCGAACATCACCGGGGAGCTGTTTTTT. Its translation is CASSFLFMVRPNITGELFF.

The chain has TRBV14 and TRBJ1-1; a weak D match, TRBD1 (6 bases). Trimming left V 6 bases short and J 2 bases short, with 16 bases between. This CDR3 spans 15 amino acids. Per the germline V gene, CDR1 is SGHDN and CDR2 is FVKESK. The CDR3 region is CASRRGAGDNTEAFF. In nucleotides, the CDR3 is TGTGCCAGCAGGAGGGGGGCAGGGGATAACACTGAAGCTTTCTTT.

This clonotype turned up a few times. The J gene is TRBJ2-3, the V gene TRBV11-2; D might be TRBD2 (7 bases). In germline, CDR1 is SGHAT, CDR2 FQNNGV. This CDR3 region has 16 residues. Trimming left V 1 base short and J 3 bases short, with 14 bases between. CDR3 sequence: CASSLAAAGATDTQYF. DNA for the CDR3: TGTGCCAGCAGCTTAGCCGCTGCGGGGGCTACAGATACGCAGTATTTT.

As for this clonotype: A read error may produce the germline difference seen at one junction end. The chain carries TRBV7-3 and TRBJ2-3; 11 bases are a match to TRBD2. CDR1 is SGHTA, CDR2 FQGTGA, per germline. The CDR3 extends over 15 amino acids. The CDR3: CACSLSGGATDTQYF. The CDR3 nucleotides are TGTGCCTGCAGCCTTAGCGGGGGGGCAACAGATACGCAGTATTTT.

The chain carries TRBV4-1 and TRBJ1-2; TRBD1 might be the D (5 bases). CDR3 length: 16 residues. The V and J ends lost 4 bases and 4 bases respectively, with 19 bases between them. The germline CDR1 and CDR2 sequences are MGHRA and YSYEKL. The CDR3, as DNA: TGCGCCAGCAGCCCCCCAGGCGGGGGGACGGGCTATGGCTACACCTTC. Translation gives CASSPPGGGTGYGYTF.

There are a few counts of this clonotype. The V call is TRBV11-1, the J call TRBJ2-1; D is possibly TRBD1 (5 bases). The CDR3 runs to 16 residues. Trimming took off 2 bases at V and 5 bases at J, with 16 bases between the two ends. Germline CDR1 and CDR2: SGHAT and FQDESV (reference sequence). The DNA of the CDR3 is TGTGCCAGCAGCTTATACCAGGGTCCCCCAAACAATGAGCAGTTCTTC. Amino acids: CASSLYQGPPNNEQFF.

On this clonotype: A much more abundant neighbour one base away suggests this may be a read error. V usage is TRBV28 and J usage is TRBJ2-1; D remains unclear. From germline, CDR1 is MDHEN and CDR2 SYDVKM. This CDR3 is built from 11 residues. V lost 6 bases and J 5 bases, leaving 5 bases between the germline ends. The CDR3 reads CASSPNNEQFF. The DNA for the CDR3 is TGTGCCAGCAGCCCAAACAATGAGCAGTTCTTC.

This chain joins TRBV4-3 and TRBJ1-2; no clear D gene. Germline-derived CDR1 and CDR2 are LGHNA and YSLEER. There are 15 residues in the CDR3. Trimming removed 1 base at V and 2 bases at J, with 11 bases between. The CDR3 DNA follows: TGCGCCAGCAGCCAAGGAAGGAGTACCAACTATGGCTACACCTTC. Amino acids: CASSQGRSTNYGYTF.

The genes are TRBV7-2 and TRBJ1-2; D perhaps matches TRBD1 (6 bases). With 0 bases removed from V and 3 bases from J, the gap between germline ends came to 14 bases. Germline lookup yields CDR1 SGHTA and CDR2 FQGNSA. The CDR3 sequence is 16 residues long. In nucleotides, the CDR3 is TGTGCCAGCAGCTTAGCGCCGGGACACGAAGACTATGGCTACACCTTC. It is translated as CASSLAPGHEDYGYTF.

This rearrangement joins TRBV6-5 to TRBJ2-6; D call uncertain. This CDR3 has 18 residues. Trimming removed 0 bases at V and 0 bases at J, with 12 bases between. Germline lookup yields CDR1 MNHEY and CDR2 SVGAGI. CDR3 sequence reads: CASSYSVNYYSGANVLTF. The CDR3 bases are TGTGCCAGCAGTTACTCGGTCAACTATTACTCTGGGGCCAACGTCCTGACTTTC.